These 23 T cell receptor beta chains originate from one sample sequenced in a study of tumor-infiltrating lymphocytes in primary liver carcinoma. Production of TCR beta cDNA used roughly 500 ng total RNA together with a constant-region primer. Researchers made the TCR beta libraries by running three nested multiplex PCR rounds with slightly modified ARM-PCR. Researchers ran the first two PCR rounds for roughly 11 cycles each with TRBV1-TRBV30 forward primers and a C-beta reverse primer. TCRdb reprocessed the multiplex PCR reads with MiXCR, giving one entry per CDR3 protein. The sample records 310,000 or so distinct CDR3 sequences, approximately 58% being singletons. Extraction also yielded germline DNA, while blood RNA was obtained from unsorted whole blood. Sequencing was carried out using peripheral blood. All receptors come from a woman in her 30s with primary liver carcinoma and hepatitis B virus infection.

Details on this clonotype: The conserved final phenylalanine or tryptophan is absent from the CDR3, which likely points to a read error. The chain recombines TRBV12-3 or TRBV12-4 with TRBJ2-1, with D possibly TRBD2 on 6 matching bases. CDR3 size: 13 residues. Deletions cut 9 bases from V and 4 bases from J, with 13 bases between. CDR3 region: CARSRETYNEQFS. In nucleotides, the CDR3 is TGTGCCAGGAGTCGGGAGACATACAATGAGCAGTTCTCC.

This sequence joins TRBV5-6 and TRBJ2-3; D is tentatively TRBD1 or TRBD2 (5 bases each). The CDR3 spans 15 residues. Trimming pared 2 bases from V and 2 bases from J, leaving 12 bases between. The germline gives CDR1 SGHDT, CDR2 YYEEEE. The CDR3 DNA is TGTGCCAGCAGCTTACCGGGGCGCCCCACAGATACGCAGTATTTT. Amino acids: CASSLPGRPTDTQYF. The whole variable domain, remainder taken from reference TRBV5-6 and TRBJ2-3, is DAGVTQSPTHLIKTRGQQVTLRCSPKSGHDTVSWYQQALGQGPQFIFQYYEEEERQRGNFPDRFSGHQFPNYSSELNVNALLLGDSALYLCASSLPGRPTDTQYFGPGTRLTVL.

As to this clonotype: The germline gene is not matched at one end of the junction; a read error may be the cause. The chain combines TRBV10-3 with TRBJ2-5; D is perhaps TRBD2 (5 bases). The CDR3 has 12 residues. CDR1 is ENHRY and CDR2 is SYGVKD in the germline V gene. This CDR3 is CAINEKGETQYF. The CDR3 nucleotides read TGTGCCATCAATGAGAAGGGAGAGACTCAGTACTTC.

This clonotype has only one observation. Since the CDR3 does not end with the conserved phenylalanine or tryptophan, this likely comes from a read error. In DNA form, the CDR3 reads TGCAGCGTACCCTCGTGTCTGGACAGGAGGCTATACGAGCAGTACTCC. It yields the protein CSVPSCLDRRLYEQYS. The V call is TRBV29-1, the J call TRBJ2-7, with 7 bases matching TRBD1. The ends lost 6 bases at V and 4 bases at J; junction bases unmatched: 18. The CDR3 sequence is 16 residues long. The germline gives CDR1 SQVTM, CDR2 ANQGSEA.

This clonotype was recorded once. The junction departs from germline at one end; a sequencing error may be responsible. CDR3 loop: CAGSYFGYEQYF. CDR3 nucleotides: TGTGCCGGCAGTTACTTTGGCTACGAGCAGTACTTC. This chain connects TRBV6-6 to TRBJ2-7, with D uncertain. The CDR3 covers 12 residues. Germline CDR1 MNHNY, CDR2 SVGAGI (reference sequence).

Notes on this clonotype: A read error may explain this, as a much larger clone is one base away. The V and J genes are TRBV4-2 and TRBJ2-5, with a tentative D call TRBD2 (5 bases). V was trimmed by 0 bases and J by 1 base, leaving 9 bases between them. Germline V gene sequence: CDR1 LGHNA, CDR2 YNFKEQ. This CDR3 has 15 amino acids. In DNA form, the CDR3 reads TGTGCCAGCAGCCAAGATCGAGGGATCCAAGAGACCCAGTACTTC. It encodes CASSQDRGIQETQYF.

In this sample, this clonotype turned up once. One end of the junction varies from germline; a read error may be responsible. The chain's CDR3 is CTSSLGGWGNLPLHF. The CDR3 DNA sequence: TGTACCAGCAGCTTAGGAGGCTGGGGGAATTTACCCCTCCACTTT. The genes are TRBV11-3 and TRBJ1-6; D is possibly TRBD1 (5 bases). In germline, CDR1 is SGHNT, CDR2 YENEEA. The CDR3 sequence is 15 residues long.

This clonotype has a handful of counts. Here the CDR3 reads CATGLRRGSTDTQYF. CDR3 nucleotides: TGTGCCACGGGACTCCGAAGGGGGAGCACAGATACGCAGTATTTT. This chain joins TRBV28 and TRBJ2-3; D possibly uses TRBD1 or TRBD2 (6 bases each). The CDR3 is 15 amino acids. Germline CDR1 is MDHEN and CDR2 is SYDVKM. V was shortened by 10 bases and J by 0 bases, with 17 bases between the two germline ends. The whole variable domain, filled in from reference TRBV28 and TRBJ2-3, reads DVKVTQSSRYLVKRTGEKVFLECVQDMDHENMFWYRQDPGLGLRLIYFSYDVKMKEKGDIPEGYSVSREKKERFSLILESASTNQTSMYLCATGLRRGSTDTQYFGPGTRLTVL.

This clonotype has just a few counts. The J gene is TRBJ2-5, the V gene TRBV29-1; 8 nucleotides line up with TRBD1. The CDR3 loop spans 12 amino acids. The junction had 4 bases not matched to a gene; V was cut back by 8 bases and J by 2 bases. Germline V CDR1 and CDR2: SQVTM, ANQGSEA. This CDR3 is CSTGQGQETQYF. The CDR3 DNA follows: TGCAGCACCGGACAGGGTCAAGAGACCCAGTACTTC.

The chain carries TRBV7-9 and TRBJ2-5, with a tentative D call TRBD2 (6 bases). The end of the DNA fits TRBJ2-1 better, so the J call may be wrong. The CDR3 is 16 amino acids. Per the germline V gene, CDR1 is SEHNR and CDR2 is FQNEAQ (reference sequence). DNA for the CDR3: TGTGCCAGCAGCTCCCTTAGTGGGAGGAACTACAATGAGCAGTTCTTC. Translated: CASSSLSGRNYNEQFF.

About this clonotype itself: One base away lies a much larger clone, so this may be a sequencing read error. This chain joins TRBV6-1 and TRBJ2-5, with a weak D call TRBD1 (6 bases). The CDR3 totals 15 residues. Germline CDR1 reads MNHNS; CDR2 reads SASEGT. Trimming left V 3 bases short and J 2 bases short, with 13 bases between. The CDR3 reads CASSDVQGGQETQYF. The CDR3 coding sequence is TGTGCCAGCAGTGATGTACAGGGTGGGCAAGAGACCCAGTACTTC.

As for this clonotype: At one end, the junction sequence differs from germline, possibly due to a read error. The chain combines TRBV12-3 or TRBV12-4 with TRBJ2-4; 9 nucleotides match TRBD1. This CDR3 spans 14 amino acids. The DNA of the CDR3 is TGTGCCAGCAGTTTTTGGGACAGGGCAAACATTCGGTACTTC. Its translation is CASSFWDRANIRYF.

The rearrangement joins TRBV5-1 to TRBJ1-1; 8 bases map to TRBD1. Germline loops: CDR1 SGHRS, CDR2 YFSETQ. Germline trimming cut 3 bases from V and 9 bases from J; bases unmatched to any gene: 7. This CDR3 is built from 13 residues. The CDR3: CASSYGQGEQAFF. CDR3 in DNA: TGCGCCAGCAGCTACGGACAGGGAGAACAAGCTTTCTTT.

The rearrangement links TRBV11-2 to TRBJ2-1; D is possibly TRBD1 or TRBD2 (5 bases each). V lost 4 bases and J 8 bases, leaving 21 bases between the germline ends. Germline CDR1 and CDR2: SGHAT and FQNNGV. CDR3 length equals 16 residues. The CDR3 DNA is TGTGCCAGCAGCTCCGGGACCGGGGTCCGCTCTGATGAGCAGTTCTTC. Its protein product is CASSSGTGVRSDEQFF.

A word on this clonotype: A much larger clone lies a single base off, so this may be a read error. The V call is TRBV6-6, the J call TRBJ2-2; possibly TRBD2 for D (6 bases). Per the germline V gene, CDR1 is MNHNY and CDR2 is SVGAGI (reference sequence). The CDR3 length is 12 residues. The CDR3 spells CASSRGTGELVF. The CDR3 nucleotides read TGTGCCAGCAGTCGGGGGACCGGGGAGCTGGTTTTT.

The CDR3 coding sequence is TGTGCCAGCAGCAAAGTTGATTGGCTAGCGGAAGGGAATGAGCAGTTCTTC. Translation gives CASSKVDWLAEGNEQFF. V usage is TRBV21-1 and J usage is TRBJ2-1; TRBD2 is taken as the D call from the table, unchecked against the DNA. TRBV21-1 is designated a pseudogene. CDR3 length: 17 amino acids.

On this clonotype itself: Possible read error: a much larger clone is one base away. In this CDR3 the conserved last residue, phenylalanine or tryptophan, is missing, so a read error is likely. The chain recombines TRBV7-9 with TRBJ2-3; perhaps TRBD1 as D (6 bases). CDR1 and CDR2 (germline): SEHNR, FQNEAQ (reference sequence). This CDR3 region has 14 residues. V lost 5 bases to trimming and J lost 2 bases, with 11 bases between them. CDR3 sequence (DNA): TGTGCCAGCAGCACACAGGGTTTCACAGATACGCAGTATTTG. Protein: CASSTQGFTDTQYL.

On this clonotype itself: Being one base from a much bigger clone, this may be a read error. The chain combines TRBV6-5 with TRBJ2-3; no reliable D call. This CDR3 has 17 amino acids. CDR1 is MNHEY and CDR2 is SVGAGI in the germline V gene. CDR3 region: CTSSYTGRPWSTDTQYF. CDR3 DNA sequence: TGTACCAGCAGTTACACCGGCCGGCCCTGGAGCACAGATACGCAGTATTTT.

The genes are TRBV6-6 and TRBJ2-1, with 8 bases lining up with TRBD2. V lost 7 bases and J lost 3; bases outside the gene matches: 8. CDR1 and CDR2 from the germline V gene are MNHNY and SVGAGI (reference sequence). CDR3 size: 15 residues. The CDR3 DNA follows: TGTGCCAGCACCGAAGCGGGAGTCGTCTACAATGAGCAGTTCTTC. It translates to CASTEAGVVYNEQFF.

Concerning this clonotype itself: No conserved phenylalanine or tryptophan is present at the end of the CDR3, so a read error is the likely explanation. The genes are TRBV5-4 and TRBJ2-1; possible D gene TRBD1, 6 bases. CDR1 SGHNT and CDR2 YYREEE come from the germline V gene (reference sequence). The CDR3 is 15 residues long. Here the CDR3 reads CASSFTGLGNKEQFL. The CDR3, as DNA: TGTGCCAGCAGCTTTACAGGGTTGGGGAACAAAGAGCAGTTCCTC.

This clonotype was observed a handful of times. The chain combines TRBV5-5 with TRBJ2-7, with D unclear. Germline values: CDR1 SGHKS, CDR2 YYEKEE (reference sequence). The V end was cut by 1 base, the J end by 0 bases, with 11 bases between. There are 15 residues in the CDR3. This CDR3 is CASSLWPTSSYEQYF. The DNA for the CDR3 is TGTGCCAGCAGCTTGTGGCCGACGAGCTCCTACGAGCAGTACTTC.

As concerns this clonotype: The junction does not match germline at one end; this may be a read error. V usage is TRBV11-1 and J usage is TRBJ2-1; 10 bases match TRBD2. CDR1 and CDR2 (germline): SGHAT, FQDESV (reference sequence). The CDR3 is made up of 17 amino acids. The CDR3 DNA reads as TGTGCTAGCAGCTTACGGAGTAGCGGGAGGTCTAGGGGTGAGCAGTTATTC. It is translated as CASSLRSSGRSRGEQLF.

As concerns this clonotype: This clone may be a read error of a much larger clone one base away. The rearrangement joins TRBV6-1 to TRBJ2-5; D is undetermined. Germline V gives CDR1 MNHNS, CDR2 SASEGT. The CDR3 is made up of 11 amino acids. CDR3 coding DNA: TGTGCCAGCCTGCGTGAAGAGGCCCAGTACTTC. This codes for CASLREEAQYF.